This T cell receptor beta chain was sequenced in a study of vaccination and CD4 T cells after COVID-19. The wider study: Recovered patients in the cohort numbered six men and four women, two of them Hispanic. Whole-study findings and limits: SARS-CoV-2-reactive clonotype medians increased from around 20 to 38, not significantly.

Worth noting for this clonotype: As yet, its antigen is unknown.

Described treatment: approximately nine-day PBMC culture with coronavirus spike peptide pools or control peptides (ViraFEST assay). Under the ViraFEST approach, antigen-specific T cells were expanded with peptide pools and TCRs subsequently sequenced. The Oncomine TCR Beta short-read assay was applied to DNA of cultured CD4+ T cells. Someone extracted genomic DNA from cultured CD4+ T cells. TCRdb used MiXCR to reprocess the PCR reads, holding one entry per CDR3 protein. The table lists more than 7,000 distinct CDR3 sequences, about half of them singletons, with around 8% in the top ten. CDR3 length: 13 residues. Germline CDR1 and CDR2: SGHRS and YFSETQ. Deletions cut 5 bases from V and 9 bases from J, with 12 bases between.

The chain links TRBV5-1 to TRBJ1-6, with D possibly being TRBD1 (5 bases). This clonotype was obtained from a human donor who had recovered from COVID-19. Source material: CD4+ T cells from blood, cultured in vitro. The CDR3 spells CASRPGDGSPLHF. DNA for the CDR3: TGCGCCAGCAGGCCGGGGGACGGTTCACCCCTCCACTTT.